Listed below are T cell receptor beta chains from one sample, sequenced in a study of blood T cell repertoires in COVID-19. Generated by immunoSEQ multiplex PCR, the TCRdb table keeps only in-frame clones and is missing some. The data show fewer than 500,000 clones, nearly 90% seen once. Sequenced material: PBMCs or T cells enriched from blood (not recorded which). These receptors were taken from a woman under 30 with acute COVID-19. Each CDR3 is given with its conserved first and last residue. The D gene is left open where the match is weak. Clone sizes are given selectively: once, few, many, or a class where the clone is expanded.

v_call	j_call	d_call	cdr3_length	clone_size	cdr3_aa	cdr3_nt
TRBV18	TRBJ1-3	TRBD1	16	-	CASSPVTGGNGNTIYF	TGTGCCAGCTCACCCGTGACAGGGGGCAATGGAAACACCATATATTTT
TRBV12-3/TRBV12-4	TRBJ1-2	TRBD1	12	-	CASNPGQGGSTF	TGTGCCAGCAACCCGGGACAGGGGGGCTCCACCTTC
TRBV15	TRBJ2-1	TRBD2	17	-	CATSRSLGLAGNNEQFF	TGTGCCACCAGCAGAAGCTTAGGACTAGCGGGTAACAATGAGCAGTTCTTC
TRBV4-1	TRBJ2-2	-	15	-	CASSQDGLATGELFF	TGCGCCAGCAGCCAAGATGGTCTAGCGACCGGGGAGCTGTTTTTT
TRBV7-2	TRBJ2-7	TRBD1	17	-	CASSLTGGQGYPYEQYF	TGTGCCAGCAGCTTAACGGGGGGACAGGGATATCCCTACGAGCAGTACTTC
TRBV5-1	TRBJ1-3	-	17	-	CASSLALEGLSGNTIYF	TGCGCCAGCAGCTTGGCCCTCGAGGGACTCTCTGGAAACACCATATATTTT
TRBV28	TRBJ2-4	-	13	-	CASSSGNGNIQYF	TGTGCCAGCAGTTCAGGGAACGGAAACATTCAGTACTTC
TRBV18	TRBJ2-7	TRBD2	15	-	CASSPRAGGPPEQYF	TGTGCCAGCTCACCACGAGCGGGAGGACCTCCGGAGCAGTACTTC
TRBV4-3	TRBJ1-2	-	14	-	CASSQVQGGYGYTF	TGCGCCAGCAGCCAAGTTCAAGGGGGCTATGGCTACACCTTC
TRBV6-5	TRBJ1-6	-	13	-	CASRGAVNSPLHF	TGTGCCAGCAGGGGAGCGGTTAATTCACCCCTCCACTTT
TRBV7-6	TRBJ2-1	TRBD2	15	-	CASSLGGRWDNEQFF	TGTGCCAGCAGCTTAGGCGGGAGGTGGGACAATGAGCAGTTCTTC
TRBV3-1/TRBV3-2	TRBJ1-5	-	14	-	CASRLTGSSQLQHF	TGTGCCAGCAGACTAACAGGGTCTTCGCAGCTCCAGCATTTT
TRBV28	TRBJ1-2	-	13	-	CASTLTENYGYTF	TGTGCCAGCACCTTGACAGAAAACTATGGCTACACCTTC
TRBV28	TRBJ2-7	-	14	-	CASRPQGPPVEQYF	TGTGCCAGCAGGCCCCAGGGGCCCCCCGTCGAGCAGTACTTC
TRBV11-2	TRBJ2-7	TRBD2	17	-	CASSLGPSGGSTYEQYF	TGTGCCAGCAGCTTAGGTCCTAGCGGGGGCTCTACCTACGAGCAGTACTTC
TRBV10-1	TRBJ2-3	-	16	-	CASSEKTGSLTDTQYF	TGCGCCAGCAGTGAGAAAACAGGTAGCCTCACAGATACGCAGTATTTT
TRBV6-2/TRBV6-3	TRBJ2-3	TRBD2	16	once	CASSYVVGGSTDTQYF	TGTGCCAGCAGTTACGTAGTGGGGGGGAGCACAGATACGCAGTATTTT
TRBV2	TRBJ1-2	-	14	-	CASSEGQGLEGYTF	TGTGCCAGCAGTGAAGGGCAGGGTTTGGAAGGCTACACCTTC
TRBV15	TRBJ1-3	-	15	few	CATSRDQGGGNTIYF	TGTGCCACCAGCAGAGATCAGGGTGGGGGAAACACCATATATTTT
TRBV6-6	TRBJ2-1	TRBD1	15	once	CASRPTGTGLNEQFF	TGTGCCAGCAGGCCCACCGGGACAGGGCTGAATGAGCAGTTCTTC
TRBV25-1	TRBJ2-7	-	16	-	CASSDALPGYSYEQYF	TGTGCCAGCAGTGACGCCCTCCCAGGATATTCCTACGAGCAGTACTTC
TRBV18	TRBJ1-2	-	13	once	CASSDSQGNGYTF	TGTGCCAGCTCAGACTCTCAGGGGAATGGCTACACCTTC
TRBV27	TRBJ1-6	-	15	-	CASGDLRGYNSPLHF	TGTGCCAGCGGAGATCTCAGGGGCTATAATTCACCCCTCCACTTT
TRBV6-6	TRBJ1-6	TRBD1	15	-	CASRTMTGGDSPLHF	TGTGCCAGCAGAACCATGACAGGGGGGGATTCACCCCTCCACTTT
TRBV29-1	TRBJ1-1	-	13	-	CSVVQGSNTEAFF	TGCAGCGTTGTGCAGGGTTCGAACACTGAAGCTTTCTTT
TRBV4-3	TRBJ1-5	-	15	-	CASSQGTGRDQPQHF	TGCGCCAGCAGCCAGGGAACAGGGAGGGATCAGCCCCAGCATTTT
TRBV5-8	TRBJ1-1	-	14	-	CASSSADGRTEAFF	TGTGCCAGCAGCTCCGCCGACGGGAGGACTGAAGCTTTCTTT
TRBV7-9	TRBJ2-7	TRBD1	14	few	CASSKEGGTYEQYF	TGTGCCAGCAGCAAAGAAGGGGGCACCTACGAGCAGTACTTC
TRBV12-3/TRBV12-4	TRBJ1-1	-	12	few	CASALGRTEAFF	TGTGCCAGCGCCCTAGGGAGGACTGAAGCTTTCTTT
TRBV11-3	TRBJ2-1	-	16	-	CASSPRFSLVGNEQFF	TGTGCCAGCAGCCCGAGGTTCTCTCTAGTTGGCAATGAGCAGTTCTTC
TRBV6-4	TRBJ1-1	TRBD1	15	once	CASSPGTGTRTEAFF	TGTGCCAGCAGTCCCGGGACAGGGACGAGAACTGAAGCTTTCTTT
TRBV20-1	TRBJ2-4	-	12	few	CSASQGKGIQYF	TGCAGTGCTAGTCAGGGGAAAGGCATTCAGTACTTC
TRBV7-2	TRBJ2-1	TRBD2	16	-	CASSLIAGGIVNEQFF	TGTGCCAGCAGCTTAATCGCGGGAGGGATCGTCAATGAGCAGTTCTTC
TRBV7-6	TRBJ1-5	TRBD1	15	-	CASSLGQGVGQPQHF	TGTGCCAGCAGCTTAGGACAGGGGGTTGGTCAGCCCCAGCATTTT
TRBV9	TRBJ1-2	TRBD1	16	-	CASSTPHPGQVYGYTF	TGTGCCAGCAGCACTCCGCATCCGGGACAGGTCTATGGCTACACCTTC
TRBV6-5	TRBJ2-7	-	13	-	CATSGSSSYEQYF	TGTGCCACCTCAGGGTCGAGCTCCTACGAGCAGTACTTC
TRBV7-2	TRBJ2-7	-	13	-	CASSLDSSYEQYF	TGTGCCAGCAGCTTAGACAGCTCCTACGAGCAGTACTTC
TRBV2	TRBJ1-2	-	13	-	CASFKTSSYGYTF	TGTGCCAGCTTTAAGACATCCTCCTATGGCTACACCTTC
TRBV7-9	TRBJ2-5	-	13	-	CASHRVVGETQYF	TGTGCCAGCCACAGGGTTGTTGGAGAGACCCAGTACTTC
TRBV5-1	TRBJ1-1	-	14	few	CASGQGQTFTEAFF	TGCGCCAGCGGGCAAGGACAGACTTTCACTGAAGCTTTCTTT
TRBV3-1/TRBV3-2	TRBJ1-3	-	13	once	CASSSDVTGIIYF	TGTGCCAGCAGCTCAGACGTGACGGGTATCATATATTTT
TRBV4-1	TRBJ2-7	TRBD2	14	-	CASSQREGGGEQYF	TGCGCCAGCAGCCAGCGGGAGGGAGGTGGCGAGCAGTACTTC
TRBV6-5	TRBJ1-5	-	14	-	CASTGWEGNQPQHF	TGTGCCAGTACAGGGTGGGAGGGGAATCAGCCCCAGCATTTT
TRBV7-2	TRBJ2-5	-	13	-	CASSLKPRETQYF	TGTGCCAGCAGCTTAAAACCCCGGGAGACCCAGTACTTC
TRBV5-4	TRBJ2-7	TRBD2	18	-	CASSRGTSGGANSYEQYF	TGTGCCAGCAGCCGTGGGACTAGCGGGGGGGCTAACTCCTACGAGCAGTACTTC
TRBV10-3	TRBJ2-1	-	14	-	CAISEAGAGDEQFF	TGTGCCATCAGTGAAGCCGGAGCGGGCGATGAGCAGTTCTTC
TRBV20-1	TRBJ1-2	-	11	-	CSASWGEGYTF	TGCAGTGCTAGCTGGGGCGAAGGCTACACCTTC
TRBV29-1	TRBJ2-5	TRBD1	19	-	CSVAPGRYRGTSQGETQYF	TGCAGCGTTGCTCCGGGAAGATACAGGGGAACCTCCCAGGGGGAGACCCAGTACTTC
TRBV7-9	TRBJ2-5	TRBD1	13	-	CASSPTGGETQYF	TGTGCCAGCAGCCCCACAGGGGGAGAGACCCAGTACTTC
TRBV5-6	TRBJ2-7	-	12	-	CASSPGGNEQYF	TGTGCCAGCAGCCCGGGGGGCAACGAGCAGTACTTC
TRBV25-1	TRBJ1-3	-	15	-	CASSELGTPGNTIYF	TGTGCCAGCAGTGAACTGGGGACACCTGGAAACACCATATATTTT
TRBV3-1/TRBV3-2	TRBJ2-7	TRBD2	18	-	CASSQATLLSGSEYEQYF	TGTGCCAGCAGCCAAGCCACCCTCCTTAGCGGGAGTGAGTACGAGCAGTACTTC
TRBV7-9	TRBJ1-2	-	13	-	CASSSFPSGGYTF	TGTGCCAGCAGCTCATTCCCGTCGGGTGGCTACACCTTC
TRBV6-5	TRBJ1-6	-	13	-	CATTGGDNSPLHF	TGTGCCACCACGGGAGGAGATAATTCACCCCTCCACTTT
TRBV15	TRBJ2-2	-	15	-	CATSSQIANTGELFF	TGTGCCACCAGCTCACAGATCGCGAACACCGGGGAGCTGTTTTTT